This entry features one T cell receptor beta chain sequence. What it binds is not known. Clinical symptoms, serum thyroxine, TRAb, thyroid ultrasound and orbital computed tomography established diagnosis. These data belong to a study of T cells in Graves' hyperthyroidism and ophthalmopathy. It was RNA transcripts that yielded the amplified TCR beta CDR3 regions. Carried out on the TCR CDR3, a first-round RT-PCR used the HTBI primer set. Each CDR3 protein is one row after TCRdb ran MiXCR on the multiplex PCR reads. Here the sample spans 610,000 or so distinct CDR3 sequences, 46% being singletons. Study findings and constraints: Blood held most thyroid clonotypes expanded above 0.001 frequency. Ophthalmopathy, which appeared later, was predicted by the model a median around 6 months before onset. Ophthalmopathy was separated from stable hyperthyroidism by a 13 V-J model.

CDR1 is MGHDK, CDR2 SYGVNS, per germline. CDR3 length equals 14 residues. V lost 7 bases and J 4 bases, leaving 13 bases between the germline ends. The rearrangement links TRBV25-1 to TRBJ1-4, with TRBD1 as a possible D gene (5 bases). The sequence derives from a woman younger than 35 with Graves' hyperthyroidism. The sample comprised peripheral blood or thyroid tissue (not recorded which). CDR3 coding DNA: TGTGCCAGCAACGCGGGACGCCGTAATGAAAAACTGTTTTTT. Protein product: CASNAGRRNEKLFF.